The next 25 T cell receptor beta chains were all read from a single sample in a study of post-analysis software for immune sequencing data (dated by TCRdb to the mid-2010s). Beyond this particular receptor, the publication reports: Patients showed significantly higher frequencies than controls for five TRBV segments, among them TRBV5-6, TRBV5-1 and TRBV20-1.

The library was prepared using PCR. For sequencing, an Illumina HiSeq 2500 was employed. Unique molecular identifiers were incorporated into TCR beta cDNA libraries to reduce PCR and sequencing biases. The raw public data were reprocessed by TCRdb itself: fastp quality trimming at Q25, MiXCR clonotype calling, in-frame beta chains only. Every distinct CDR3 protein forms one entry, paired with its most common genes and DNA. This sample comprises under 900,000 distinct CDR3 sequences, 53% of them detected only once. The biggest ten clones account for approximately 4.3% of the sample. No antigen is known for these receptors. What was sequenced was blood. These receptors came from a girl between 5 and 17 years old with multiple sclerosis.

V is TRBV5-4 and J is TRBJ2-5, with a weak D call TRBD1 (6 bases). This CDR3 comprises 14 residues. Germline V gives CDR1 SGHNT, CDR2 YYREEE (reference sequence). Trimming took off 2 bases at V and 5 bases at J, with 13 bases between the two ends. The CDR3 is CASSFAGAMETQYF. CDR3 nucleotide sequence: TGTGCCAGCAGCTTCGCAGGGGCGATGGAGACCCAGTACTTC.

This clonotype has only a few counts. J is TRBJ1-2 and V is TRBV18; unclear D gene. V lost 6 bases to trimming and J lost 3 bases, with 11 bases between them. In germline, CDR1 is KGHSH, CDR2 LQKENI. The CDR3 is 13 residues long. This CDR3 is CASSQGSDYGYTF. The CDR3 bases are TGTGCCAGCTCCCAAGGGTCTGACTATGGCTACACCTTC. Complete variable domain (other parts from reference TRBV18 and TRBJ1-2): NAGVMQNPRHLVRRRGQEARLRCSPMKGHSHVYWYRQLPEEGLKFMVYLQKENIIDESGMPKERFSAEFPKEGPSILRIQQVVRGDSAAYFCASSQGSDYGYTFGSGTRLTVV.

V usage is TRBV12-5 and J usage is TRBJ2-4, with D unresolved. CDR3 length equals 15 residues. The V end lost 2 bases, the J end lost 0 bases, and 8 bases lay between the germline ends. CDR1 is LGHNT, CDR2 FRNRAP, per germline. The CDR3 DNA sequence: TGTGCTAGTGGTTTGCATGGGTTAGCCAAAAACATTCAGTACTTC. Residues: CASGLHGLAKNIQYF.

This clonotype was detected only a few times. This chain connects TRBV12-3 or TRBV12-4 to TRBJ2-1; maybe TRBD1 (6 bases). V lost 3 bases to trimming and J lost 3 bases, with 12 bases between them. The CDR3 covers 15 residues. CDR3 nucleotides: TGTGCCAGCAGTTTTGGACAGCGCCGCTACAATGAGCAGTTCTTC. Its translation: CASSFGQRRYNEQFF.

This chain connects TRBV12-3 or TRBV12-4 to TRBJ2-2, with TRBD2 matching 9 bases. The CDR3 length is 16 residues. Unmatched junction bases numbered 10, after V lost 6 bases and J lost 5 bases. CDR3 DNA sequence: TGTGCCAGCAGCCAAACGAGCGGGGGGATTACCGGGGAGCTGTTTTTT. The encoded protein is CASSQTSGGITGELFF.

The gene calls are TRBV29-1 and TRBJ2-4; D is unclear. The J call is doubtful: the DNA matches TRBJ2-7 better. Germline values: CDR1 SQVTM, CDR2 ANQGSEA. The CDR3 is 12 amino acids. The CDR3 here is CSAKDGTYEQYF. DNA of the CDR3: TGCAGCGCCAAGGACGGAACCTACGAGCAGTACTTC.

V is TRBV6-6 and J is TRBJ2-5, with TRBD2 matching over 12 bases. The V and J ends lost 8 bases and 2 bases, in that order; junction bases with no gene match: 12. This CDR3 is built from 17 residues. From germline, CDR1 is MNHNY and CDR2 SVGAGI (reference sequence). CDR3 sequence reads: CASRPGLAGNKQETQYF. CDR3 sequence (DNA): TGTGCCAGCCGCCCCGGACTAGCGGGAAACAAGCAAGAGACCCAGTACTTC.

This clonotype was seen a handful of times. The J gene is TRBJ2-7, the V gene TRBV20-1; 8 nucleotides align to TRBD2. The last part of the DNA fits TRBJ2-5 better; the J call may be wrong. There are 12 residues in the CDR3. The germline V gene encodes CDR1 DFQATT and CDR2 SNEGSKA (reference sequence). The CDR3 protein is CSAPLAEETQYF. The CDR3 nucleotides are TGCAGTGCGCCACTAGCGGAAGAGACCCAGTACTTC.

The V call is TRBV4-1, the J call TRBJ2-1; 11 nucleotides agree with TRBD2. The CDR3 spans 17 residues. Germline-derived CDR1 and CDR2 are MGHRA and YSYEKL. J gave up 8 bases and V 0 bases, and 9 bases lay outside the gene matches. CDR3 sequence (DNA): TGCGCCAGCAGCCAAGATTTATTAGCGGGAGGGAGGGATGAGCAGTTCTTC. Its translation is CASSQDLLAGGRDEQFF.

The rearrangement links TRBV5-5 to TRBJ2-7; tentatively, D is TRBD1 (5 bases). CDR3 length: 16 residues. V lost 0 bases to trimming and J lost 2 bases, with 15 bases between them. Germline V gene lookup returns CDR1 SGHKS and CDR2 YYEKEE (reference sequence). The DNA of the CDR3 is TGTGCCAGCAGCTTGGCCCTACAGCAGGGCCCCTACGAGCAGTACTTC. Protein product: CASSLALQQGPYEQYF.

The chain couples TRBV7-9 to TRBJ1-4; D is undetermined. Germline values: CDR1 SEHNR, CDR2 FQNEAQ (reference sequence). The V end lost 5 bases, the J end lost 2 bases, and 15 bases lay between the germline ends. The CDR3 length is 16 residues. The CDR3 protein is CASSPRRASTNEKLFF. In DNA form, the CDR3 reads TGTGCCAGCAGCCCCCGAAGGGCCTCGACTAATGAAAAACTGTTTTTT.

This clonotype was recorded a few times. The CDR3 nucleotides read TGCAGCGTTGATGATCGGCAGTCCTATGGCTACACCTTC. It encodes CSVDDRQSYGYTF. The genes are TRBV29-1 and TRBJ1-2; no clear D gene. Per the germline V gene, CDR1 is SQVTM and CDR2 is ANQGSEA. Trimming removed 3 bases from V and 4 bases from J, with 12 bases in between. This CDR3 spans 13 amino acids.

This chain uses TRBV6-5 with TRBJ1-1, with D perhaps TRBD1 (6 bases). Germline V CDR1 and CDR2: MNHEY, SVGAGI. V lost 6 bases and J lost 2, with 10 bases in between. The CDR3 spans 13 residues. The CDR3 region has the DNA TGTGCCAGCAGGGCAGGGGTAAACACTGAAGCTTTCTTT. This sequence encodes CASRAGVNTEAFF.

In its sample, this clonotype was seen a few times. The V and J genes are TRBV29-1 and TRBJ2-5; D remains ambiguous. CDR3 length: 12 residues. V was trimmed by 7 bases and J by 1 base, leaving 10 bases between them. Germline V gene lookup returns CDR1 SQVTM and CDR2 ANQGSEA. CDR3 in DNA: TGCAGCGCCAAGACACGCCAAGAGACCCAGTACTTC. Its translation: CSAKTRQETQYF.

This clonotype was observed a few times. J is TRBJ1-1 and V is TRBV10-2, with a weak D call TRBD1 (5 bases). The V and J ends lost 8 bases and 1 base respectively, with 20 bases between them. This CDR3 contains 16 residues. The germline gives CDR1 WSHSY, CDR2 SAAADI. The CDR3 spells CASRERSRGANTEAFF. CDR3 DNA sequence: TGCGCCAGCCGGGAGAGGAGCAGAGGGGCGAACACTGAAGCTTTCTTT.

This clonotype was detected once. The chain recombines TRBV2 with TRBJ2-7; no reliable D call. This CDR3 region has 13 residues. The V end was cut by 2 bases, the J end by 3 bases, with 8 bases between. Germline lookup yields CDR1 SNHLY and CDR2 FYNNEI. The chain's CDR3 is CASSESESYEQYF. CDR3 bases: TGTGCCAGCAGTGAATCGGAAAGCTACGAGCAGTACTTC.

The J gene is TRBJ2-2, the V gene TRBV9; 9 bases match TRBD2. V trimming: 0 bases; J trimming: 5 bases; junction bases outside the gene matches: 5. Germline values: CDR1 SGDLS, CDR2 YYNGEE. CDR3 size: 16 residues. The CDR3, as DNA: TGTGCCAGCAGCGTAGGTAGCGGGAGTGAGACCGGGGAGCTGTTTTTT. It is translated as CASSVGSGSETGELFF.

This clonotype was picked up a small number of times. This chain joins TRBV18 and TRBJ1-2; 7 bases are shared with TRBD1. In germline, CDR1 is KGHSH, CDR2 LQKENI. This CDR3 is 14 amino acids long. The V segment lost 3 bases and the J segment 2 bases; nucleotides outside the gene matches: 3. Here the CDR3 reads CASSPSTGNYGYTF. The CDR3 DNA follows: TGTGCCAGCTCACCGTCGACAGGGAACTATGGCTACACCTTC.

Only a few counts were recorded for this clonotype. This chain uses TRBV20-1 with TRBJ2-1; tentatively, D is TRBD1 or TRBD2 (5 bases each). V was clipped by 6 bases and J by 4 bases, with 16 bases between them. The CDR3 is 14 amino acids. The germline gives CDR1 DFQATT, CDR2 SNEGSKA (reference sequence). CDR3: CSAKPRDEYNEQFF. As DNA, the CDR3 is TGCAGTGCCAAGCCCCGGGACGAGTACAATGAGCAGTTCTTC.

The gene calls are TRBV12-3 or TRBV12-4 and TRBJ1-5, with D possibly TRBD1 on 5 matching bases. The CDR3 has 16 residues. V gave up 3 bases and J gave up 9 bases, with 21 bases separating them. The CDR3 coding sequence is TGTGCCAGCAGTTTTGACAGCCCGATGGCCGGCCGGCCCCAGCATTTT. Its translation is CASSFDSPMAGRPQHF.

This clonotype was seen a handful of times. The chain carries TRBV20-1 and TRBJ2-7, with a tentative D call TRBD2 (5 bases). This CDR3 has 13 residues. Germline values: CDR1 DFQATT, CDR2 SNEGSKA (reference sequence). V was clipped by 6 bases and J by 3 bases, with 15 bases between them. CDR3 loop: CSAQTTSDYEQYF. DNA of the CDR3: TGCAGTGCACAGACTACTTCGGACTACGAGCAGTACTTC.

This rearrangement joins TRBV7-6 to TRBJ2-1; D remains unclear. The CDR3 has 16 residues. Germline lookup yields CDR1 SGHVS and CDR2 FNYEAQ. Trimming left V 4 bases short and J 0 bases short, with 13 bases between. CDR3: CASSSTQPSSYNEQFF. The CDR3 coding sequence is TGTGCCAGCAGCTCTACACAGCCGAGCTCCTACAATGAGCAGTTCTTC.

This chain joins TRBV29-1 and TRBJ2-3; the D is unclear. V lost 8 bases to trimming and J lost 6 bases, with 12 bases between them. The CDR3 is 11 amino acids. Germline V gene data show CDR1 as SQVTM and CDR2 as ANQGSEA. DNA for the CDR3: TGCAGCATCCGGTCCTCGGATACGCAGTATTTT. Its translation is CSIRSSDTQYF.

This clonotype was counted a few times. J is TRBJ2-1 and V is TRBV4-1, with 10 bases matching TRBD1. The CDR3 runs to 16 residues. Germline V CDR1 and CDR2: MGHRA, YSYEKL. Unmatched junction bases numbered 11, after V lost 0 bases and J lost 12 bases. CDR3 protein: CASSQEGGQGRMRQFF. CDR3 bases: TGCGCCAGCAGCCAAGAGGGGGGACAGGGGAGAATGAGGCAGTTCTTC.

The gene calls are TRBV6-5 and TRBJ2-7, with D perhaps TRBD1 (5 bases). V lost 6 bases and J lost 2, with 11 bases in between. CDR3 length: 13 residues. The germline CDR1 and CDR2 sequences are MNHEY and SVGAGI. CDR3 sequence (DNA): TGTGCCAGCAGCAGGGCCCAAACCTACGAGCAGTACTTC. The encoded protein is CASSRAQTYEQYF.